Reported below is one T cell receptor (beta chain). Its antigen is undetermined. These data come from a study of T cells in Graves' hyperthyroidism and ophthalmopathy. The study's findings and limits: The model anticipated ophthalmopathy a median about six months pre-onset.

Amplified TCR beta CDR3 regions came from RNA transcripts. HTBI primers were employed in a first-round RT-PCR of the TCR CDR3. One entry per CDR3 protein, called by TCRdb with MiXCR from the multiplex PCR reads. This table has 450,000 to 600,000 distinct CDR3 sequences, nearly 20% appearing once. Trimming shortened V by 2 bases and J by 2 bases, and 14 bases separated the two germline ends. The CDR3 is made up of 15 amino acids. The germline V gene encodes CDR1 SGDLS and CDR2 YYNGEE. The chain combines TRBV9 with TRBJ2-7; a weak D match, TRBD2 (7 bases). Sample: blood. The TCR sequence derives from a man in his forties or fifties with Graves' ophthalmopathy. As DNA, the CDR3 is TGTGCCAGCAGCGTGCTTGCGGGGGCAGCCTACGAGCAGTACTTC. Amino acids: CASSVLAGAAYEQYF.